These 25 T cell receptor beta chains share one sample of origin, sequenced in a study of cytomegalovirus exposure and HLA in healthy donors. Assay: immunoSEQ multiplex PCR; the TCRdb copy retains only in-frame clones and omits some. Of hundreds of thousands of clones in the sample, around nine tenths were seen once. Sequenced input: PBMCs. All receptors come from a man younger than 35 in good health and CMV-seronegative.

The CDR3 reads CASSLVSGDTGELFF. The CDR3 DNA reads as TGTGCCAGCAGCTTAGTGTCAGGGGACACCGGGGAGCTGTTTTTT. The J gene is TRBJ2-2, the V gene TRBV7-2; weak D call: TRBD1 (6 bases). Germline V gives CDR1 SGHTA, CDR2 FQGNSA. The CDR3 consists of 15 residues. V gave up 1 base and J gave up 3 bases, with 9 bases separating them.

The rearrangement uses TRBV28 and TRBJ1-2, with D maybe TRBD1 (5 bases). Germline CDR1 MDHEN, CDR2 SYDVKM. The CDR3 sequence is 16 residues long. The V and J ends lost 10 bases and 4 bases respectively, with 25 bases between them. The CDR3 nucleotides are TGTGCCACCACCATTGGGGGGGGGTCTCGCTCCTATGGCTACACCTTC. It specifies CATTIGGGSRSYGYTF.

The chain joins TRBV28 to TRBJ2-1, with D maybe TRBD2 (6 bases). This CDR3 has 16 amino acids. V was pared by 3 bases and J by 7 bases, with 19 bases between. CDR1 and CDR2 (germline): MDHEN, SYDVKM. CDR3 in DNA: TGTGCCAGCAGTTTCCAATCGTGGAGGGACCCAAATGAGCAGTTCTTC. This encodes CASSFQSWRDPNEQFF.

CDR3 sequence (DNA): TGCGCCAGCAGCCAAGAAGGCCCTCAGCGGGAGTTTGGCAATGAGCAGTTCTTC. This codes for CASSQEGPQREFGNEQFF. The V and J genes are TRBV4-3 and TRBJ2-1; 8 bases match TRBD2. The CDR3 has 18 residues. Germline values: CDR1 LGHNA, CDR2 YSLEER. The V and J ends lost 0 bases and 6 bases, in that order; junction bases with no gene match: 13.

This clone was detected only a few times. V is TRBV4-1 and J is TRBJ2-7, with 8 bases identical to TRBD2. J lost 7 bases, V lost 1 base, and 12 bases had no gene match. Germline loops: CDR1 MGHRA, CDR2 YSYEKL. The CDR3 covers 16 residues. This chain's CDR3 is CASSQVLSGGWREQYF. The CDR3 bases are TGCGCCAGCAGCCAAGTTTTGAGCGGGGGATGGAGGGAGCAGTACTTC.

The chain joins TRBV7-8 to TRBJ2-7, with 9 bases identical to TRBD2. The ends lost 1 base at V and 2 bases at J; junction bases unmatched: 6. This CDR3 spans 16 amino acids. Germline CDR1 SGHVS, CDR2 FQNEAQ. The CDR3, as DNA: TGTGCCAGCAGCTTAGGCTCTAGCGGGAACCCCTACGAGCAGTACTTC. Translated, it gives CASSLGSSGNPYEQYF.

This clone has just a few counts. CDR3 DNA: TGTGCCAGCAGCCGATCCCCCAGTTATGGCTACACCTTC. Amino acid sequence: CASSRSPSYGYTF. This rearrangement joins TRBV6-6 to TRBJ1-2; D is unclear. The CDR3 loop spans 13 amino acids. V was trimmed by 6 bases and J by 5 bases, leaving 13 bases between them. Germline CDR1 and CDR2: MNHNY and SVGAGI (reference sequence).

This clone was seen only a few times. The chain joins TRBV9 to TRBJ1-2; tentative D call: TRBD1 (6 bases). From germline, CDR1 is SGDLS and CDR2 YYNGEE. The CDR3 spans 13 residues. V lost 4 bases, J lost 6 bases, and 13 bases lay in between. CDR3 coding DNA: TGTGCCAGCAGCCCCCTGACAGGTGATGGCTACACCTTC. It translates to CASSPLTGDGYTF. Variable domain in full (rest from reference TRBV9 and TRBJ1-2): DSGVTQTPKHLITATGQRVTLRCSPRSGDLSVYWYQQSLDQGLQFLIQYYNGEERAKGNILERFSAQQFPDLHSELNLSSLELGDSALYFCASSPLTGDGYTFGSGTRLTVV.

The chain's CDR3 is CASSESKRGVYEQFF. The DNA for the CDR3 is TGCGCCAGCAGTGAGTCCAAGCGGGGAGTGTATGAGCAGTTCTTC. This rearrangement joins TRBV10-1 to TRBJ2-1; 7 bases are shared with TRBD2. The CDR3 has 15 residues. J gave up 8 bases and V 0 bases, and 7 bases lay outside the gene matches. Germline CDR1 and CDR2: WNHNN and SYGVQD (reference sequence).

This clone is a singleton in its sample. The genes are TRBV10-3 and TRBJ2-7, with 8 bases aligning to TRBD1. V lost 6 bases, J lost 4 bases, and 8 bases stayed unmatched. Germline V gene sequence: CDR1 ENHRY, CDR2 SYGVKD. The CDR3 sequence is 14 residues long. The CDR3: CAISTAGGGYEQYF. The CDR3 DNA reads as TGTGCCATCAGCACGGCAGGGGGCGGGTACGAGCAGTACTTC.

The rearrangement uses TRBV4-3 and TRBJ2-1, with D unresolved. Per the germline V gene, CDR1 is LGHNA and CDR2 is YSLEER. This CDR3 is 15 amino acids long. Trimming stripped 1 base from V and 0 bases from J, with 7 bases between. CDR3 sequence reads: CASSQVPGSYNEQFF. CDR3 DNA sequence: TGCGCCAGCAGCCAAGTCCCAGGCTCCTACAATGAGCAGTTCTTC.

The chain links TRBV13 to TRBJ2-7; D might be TRBD2 (5 bases). Trimming removed 2 bases from V and 2 bases from J, with 16 bases in between. The CDR3 has 16 amino acids. The germline V gene encodes CDR1 PRHDT and CDR2 FYEKMQ (reference sequence). CDR3 DNA: TGTGCCAGCAGCTTATCCTCGGGGAGAGAAGCCTACGAGCAGTACTTC. This encodes CASSLSSGREAYEQYF. The full variable domain, with the rest looked up from reference TRBV13 and TRBJ2-7, is AAGVIQSPRHLIKEKRETATLKCYPIPRHDTVYWYQQGPGQDPQFLISFYEKMQSDKGSIPDRFSAQQFSDYHSELNMSSLELGDSALYFCASSLSSGREAYEQYFGPGTRLTVT.

CDR3 sequence (DNA): TGCAGTGCTAAGGGGAACTATGGCTACACCTTC. It yields the protein CSAKGNYGYTF. The V and J genes are TRBV20-1 and TRBJ1-2; weak D call: TRBD1 (5 bases). Per the germline V gene, CDR1 is DFQATT and CDR2 is SNEGSKA (reference sequence). V shed 4 bases and J shed 2 bases, with 5 bases lying between them. The CDR3 has 11 amino acids.

The chain couples TRBV27 to TRBJ1-6, with 9 bases aligning to TRBD1. J lost 10 bases, V lost 5 bases, and 12 bases had no gene match. The CDR3 covers 16 residues. Germline values: CDR1 MNHEY, CDR2 SMNVEV (reference sequence). The CDR3 reads CASSPQGAVRGSPLHF. The CDR3 DNA reads as TGTGCCAGCAGTCCACAGGGGGCGGTTCGGGGATCACCCCTCCACTTT.

V usage is TRBV7-9 and J usage is TRBJ1-2; 9 bases map to TRBD1. Germline CDR1 SEHNR, CDR2 FQNEAQ (reference sequence). The CDR3 length is 14 residues. V lost 4 bases and J lost 6; bases outside the gene matches: 6. The CDR3 here is CASSSGTGLDGYTF. The CDR3 bases are TGTGCCAGCAGCTCTGGGACAGGGTTGGATGGCTACACCTTC.

The rearrangement uses TRBV14 and TRBJ1-5; 9 bases map to TRBD1. The germline CDR1 and CDR2 sequences are SGHDN and FVKESK. Germline trimming cut 9 bases from V and 6 bases from J; bases unmatched to any gene: 6. This CDR3 has 13 residues. The CDR3 spells CARTGGAGQPQHF. DNA for the CDR3: TGTGCCAGAACAGGGGGCGCGGGTCAGCCCCAGCATTTT.

The CDR3 sequence: CATGWNTEAFF. In DNA form, the CDR3 reads TGTGCCACGGGTTGGAACACTGAAGCTTTCTTT. The chain joins TRBV28 to TRBJ1-1; no reliable D call. Germline V gene lookup returns CDR1 MDHEN and CDR2 SYDVKM. CDR3 length: 11 residues. V gave up 10 bases and J gave up 1 base, with 7 bases separating them.

In this sample, this clone turned up a few times. The CDR3 reads CASSLAGTGSSEQYF. The CDR3 DNA sequence: TGTGCCAGCTCACTTGCCGGGACAGGCTCAAGCGAGCAGTACTTC. This chain joins TRBV18 and TRBJ2-7; 8 nucleotides match TRBD1. This CDR3 contains 15 residues. Germline V gene data show CDR1 as KGHSH and CDR2 as LQKENI. Trimming took 4 bases from V and 6 from J; bases not matched to a gene: 11.

This clone was counted only a few times. The chain is built from TRBV7-8 and TRBJ1-2; 8 nucleotides line up with TRBD1. Germline lookup yields CDR1 SGHVS and CDR2 FQNEAQ. CDR3 size: 14 residues. Germline trimming cut 5 bases from V and 8 bases from J; bases unmatched to any gene: 10. This CDR3 reads CASSPDRGRQGYTF. CDR3 coding DNA: TGTGCCAGCAGCCCTGACAGGGGCCGTCAGGGCTACACCTTC. Full variable domain (remainder filled in from reference TRBV7-8 and TRBJ1-2): GAGVSQSPRYKVAKRGQDVALRCDPISGHVSLFWYQQALGQGPEFLTYFQNEAQLDKSGLPSDRFFAERPEGSVSTLKIQRTQQEDSAVYLCASSPDRGRQGYTFGSGTRLTVV.

The chain links TRBV25-1 to TRBJ1-2; 11 positions match TRBD1. The CDR3 is 17 residues long. Germline V gene sequence: CDR1 MGHDK, CDR2 SYGVNS. Trimming removed 5 bases from V and 4 bases from J; junction bases left unmatched: 12. The CDR3 is CASSSPGQGDFLYGYTF. CDR3 bases: TGTGCCAGCAGTTCACCGGGACAGGGGGATTTTCTCTATGGCTACACCTTC.

This clone was seen a few times. The chain combines TRBV9 with TRBJ2-1; 9 bases are shared with TRBD2. The CDR3 extends over 14 amino acids. Per the germline V gene, CDR1 is SGDLS and CDR2 is YYNGEE. V shed 4 bases, J shed 8 bases, and the junction held 7 bases outside the gene matches. This CDR3 reads CASSTGLAADEQFF. As DNA, the CDR3 is TGTGCCAGCAGCACGGGACTAGCTGCGGATGAGCAGTTCTTC.

This chain uses TRBV5-3 with TRBJ2-7; 10 bases line up with TRBD2. TRBV5-3 is an ORF, and what it does is uncertain. The CDR3 consists of 15 residues. V shed 5 bases, J shed 0 bases, and the junction held 5 bases outside the gene matches. The CDR3 loop is CARRLGTSASYEQYF. CDR3 DNA: TGTGCCAGAAGATTAGGGACTAGCGCCTCCTACGAGCAGTACTTC.

The V gene is TRBV9, the J gene TRBJ2-2, with TRBD1 matching 7 bases. CDR3 size: 14 residues. CDR1 and CDR2 (germline): SGDLS, YYNGEE. The J segment lost 7 bases and the V segment lost 3 bases, leaving 6 bases of the junction unmatched. Written as DNA, the CDR3 is TGTGCCAGCAGCGCGATTAACAGGGGCGGGGAGCTGTTTTTT. This encodes CASSAINRGGELFF.

A few counts support this clone. J is TRBJ2-2 and V is TRBV7-3, with a tentative D call TRBD1 (5 bases). Trimming took 3 bases from V and 4 from J, leaving 12 bases between them. The CDR3 spans 15 residues. Germline values: CDR1 SGHTA, CDR2 FQGTGA. In DNA form, the CDR3 reads TGTGCCAGCAGCTTCTCAGGGATCGGCACCGGGGAGCTGTTTTTT. Its protein product is CASSFSGIGTGELFF.

This clone was counted a few times. The gene calls are TRBV27 and TRBJ1-5; D possibly corresponds to TRBD1 (6 bases). V was shortened by 6 bases and J by 1 base, with 13 bases between the two germline ends. Germline-derived CDR1 and CDR2 are MNHEY and SMNVEV (reference sequence). The CDR3 totals 15 residues. The CDR3 is CASSLGQLSNQPQHF. CDR3 bases: TGTGCCAGCAGCTTGGGACAACTGAGCAATCAGCCCCAGCATTTT.